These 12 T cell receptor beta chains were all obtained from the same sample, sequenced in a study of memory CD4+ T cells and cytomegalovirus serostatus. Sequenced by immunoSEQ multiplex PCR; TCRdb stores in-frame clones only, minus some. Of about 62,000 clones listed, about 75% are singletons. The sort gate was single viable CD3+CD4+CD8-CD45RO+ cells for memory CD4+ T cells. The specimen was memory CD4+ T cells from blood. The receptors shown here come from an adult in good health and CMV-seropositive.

The CDR3 sequence: CASTLSGGQETQYF. Here the CDR3 DNA reads TGTGCCAGCACCCTCTCGGGGGGGCAAGAGACCCAGTACTTC. This chain connects TRBV7-9 to TRBJ2-5; 8 bases are shared with TRBD2. This CDR3 region has 14 residues. CDR1 SEHNR and CDR2 FQNEAQ come from the germline V gene (reference sequence). V lost 7 bases, J lost 2 bases, and 6 bases stayed unmatched.

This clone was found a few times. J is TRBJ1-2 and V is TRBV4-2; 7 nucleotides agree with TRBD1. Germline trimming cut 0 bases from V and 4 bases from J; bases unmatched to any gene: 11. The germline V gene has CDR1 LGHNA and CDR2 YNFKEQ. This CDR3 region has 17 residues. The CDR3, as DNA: TGTGCCAGCAGCCAAGATCCCGGGACAGAAAGAAGCTATGGCTACACCTTC. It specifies CASSQDPGTERSYGYTF.

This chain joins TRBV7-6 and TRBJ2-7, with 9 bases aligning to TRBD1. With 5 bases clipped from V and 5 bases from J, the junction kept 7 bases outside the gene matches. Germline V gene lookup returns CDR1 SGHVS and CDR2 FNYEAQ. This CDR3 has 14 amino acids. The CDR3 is CASSPGQGVDEQYF. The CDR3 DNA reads TGTGCCAGCAGCCCGGGACAGGGCGTCGACGAGCAGTACTTC.

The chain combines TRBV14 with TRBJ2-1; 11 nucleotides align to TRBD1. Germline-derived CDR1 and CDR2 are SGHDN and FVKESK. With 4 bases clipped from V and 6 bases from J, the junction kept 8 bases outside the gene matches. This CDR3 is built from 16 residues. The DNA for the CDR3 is TGTGCCAGCAGCCGGCTCGGGACAGGGGGTATCAATGAGCAGTTCTTC. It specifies CASSRLGTGGINEQFF.

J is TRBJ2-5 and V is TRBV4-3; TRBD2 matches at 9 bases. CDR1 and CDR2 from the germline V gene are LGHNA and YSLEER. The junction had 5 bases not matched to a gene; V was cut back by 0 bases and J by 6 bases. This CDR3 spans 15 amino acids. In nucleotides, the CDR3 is TGCGCCAGCAGCCAAGACCCTAGCGGGACCAAGACCCAGTACTTC. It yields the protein CASSQDPSGTKTQYF.

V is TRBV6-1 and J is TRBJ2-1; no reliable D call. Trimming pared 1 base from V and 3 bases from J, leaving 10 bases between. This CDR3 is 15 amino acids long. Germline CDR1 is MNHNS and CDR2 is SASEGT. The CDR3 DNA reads TGTGCCAGCAGTGAAGAAAGGAAGGGCTACAATGAGCAGTTCTTC. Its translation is CASSEERKGYNEQFF.

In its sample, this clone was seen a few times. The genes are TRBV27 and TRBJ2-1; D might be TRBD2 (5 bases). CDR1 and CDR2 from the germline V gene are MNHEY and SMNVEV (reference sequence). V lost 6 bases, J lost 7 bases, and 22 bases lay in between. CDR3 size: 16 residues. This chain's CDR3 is CASSRKGAGVGNEQFF. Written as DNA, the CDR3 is TGTGCCAGCAGCCGCAAGGGAGCAGGTGTGGGAAATGAGCAGTTCTTC.

CDR3 DNA sequence: TGTGCCAGCAGCTTACCGACCGGGACAGGGACATACAATGAGCAGTTCTTC. Its protein product is CASSLPTGTGTYNEQFF. The rearrangement joins TRBV27 to TRBJ2-1; 9 bases match TRBD1. The V segment lost 6 bases and the J segment 4 bases; nucleotides outside the gene matches: 13. This CDR3 has 17 residues. Germline V gene lookup returns CDR1 MNHEY and CDR2 SMNVEV (reference sequence).

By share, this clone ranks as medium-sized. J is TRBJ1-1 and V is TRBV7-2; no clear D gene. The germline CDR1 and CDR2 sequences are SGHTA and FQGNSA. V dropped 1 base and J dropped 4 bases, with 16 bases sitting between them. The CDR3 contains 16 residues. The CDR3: CASSLVIGLVITEAFF. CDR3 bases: TGTGCCAGCAGCTTAGTCATAGGGCTGGTAATCACTGAAGCTTTCTTT.

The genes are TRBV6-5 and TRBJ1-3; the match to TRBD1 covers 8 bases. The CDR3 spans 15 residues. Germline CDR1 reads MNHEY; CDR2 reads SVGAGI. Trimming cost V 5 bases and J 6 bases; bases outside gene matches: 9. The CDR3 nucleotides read TGTGCCAGCAGTCCCGGGACAGGACCAAAAAACACCATATATTTT. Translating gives CASSPGTGPKNTIYF.

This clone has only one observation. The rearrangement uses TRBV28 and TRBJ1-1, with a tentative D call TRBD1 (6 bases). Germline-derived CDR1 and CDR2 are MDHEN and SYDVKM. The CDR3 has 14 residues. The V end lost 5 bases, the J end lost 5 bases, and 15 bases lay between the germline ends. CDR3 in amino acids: CASSPGAGWTEAFF. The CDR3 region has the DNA TGTGCCAGCAGTCCGGGGGCAGGGTGGACTGAAGCTTTCTTT.

Here the CDR3 reads CASRKQDGEQYF. The CDR3, as DNA: TGTGCCAGCAGAAAACAGGACGGCGAGCAGTACTTC. The genes are TRBV6-6 and TRBJ2-7; possible D gene TRBD1, 5 bases. V was clipped by 6 bases and J by 6 bases, with 12 bases between them. This CDR3 is built from 12 residues. Germline values: CDR1 MNHNY, CDR2 SVGAGI (reference sequence).